This note documents a single TCR beta chain sequence. The sample is drawn from a study of blood T cell repertoires in COVID-19. Study details: Sources were T cells, B-cell-depleted T cells, or PBMCs; the material itself was cDNA or gDNA.

The assay was immunoSEQ multiplex PCR, and TCRdb's table has in-frame clones only and misses some. The sample holds approximately 180,000 clones; 80% to 90% are singletons and the top ten take 3% to 3.5%. The CDR3 sequence is 15 residues long. In germline, CDR1 is MDHEN, CDR2 SYDVKM. The J segment lost 1 base and the V segment lost 6 bases, leaving 8 bases of the junction unmatched. The chain links TRBV28 to TRBJ2-7, with TRBD1 matching over 8 bases. Sequenced sample: peripheral blood. The receptor comes from a man aged 55 to 70 with acute or convalescent COVID-19. The DNA of the CDR3 is TGTGCCAGCAGCCTTACAGGGGGTGTTTCCTACGAGCAGTACTTC. The encoded protein is CASSLTGGVSYEQYF.